The clone carrying this T cell receptor (beta chain) was counted many times. TCR beta CDR3 regions were amplified from RNA transcripts. Second-round multiplex PCR followed a first-round RT-PCR using HTBI primers. Each CDR3 protein gets one entry after TCRdb re-called the multiplex PCR reads with MiXCR. Counted here are under 20,000 distinct CDR3 sequences, about 43% occurring once; the ten biggest clones make up 25%. This sample was taken from a study of Graves' ophthalmopathy and Graves' hyperthyroidism. CDR3 length: 15 residues. The junction had 9 bases not matched to a gene; V was cut back by 5 bases and J by 6 bases. Germline V gene sequence: CDR1 SGHTA, CDR2 FQGNSA.

The TCR comes from a middle-aged woman with stable Graves' hyperthyroidism. The chain combines TRBV7-2 with TRBJ2-2, with 7 nucleotides matching TRBD2. What was sequenced was peripheral blood. CDR3 sequence reads: CASSLTEAGAGELFF. The CDR3 DNA reads TGTGCCAGCAGCCTAACGGAGGCGGGGGCCGGGGAGCTGTTTTTT. The variable domain in full, completed from reference TRBV7-2 and TRBJ2-2, reads GAGVSQSPSNKVTEKGKDVELRCDPISGHTALYWYRQSLGQGLEFLIYFQGNSAPDKSGLPSDRFSAERTGGSVSTLTIQRTQQEDSAVYLCASSLTEAGAGELFFGEGSRLTVL.